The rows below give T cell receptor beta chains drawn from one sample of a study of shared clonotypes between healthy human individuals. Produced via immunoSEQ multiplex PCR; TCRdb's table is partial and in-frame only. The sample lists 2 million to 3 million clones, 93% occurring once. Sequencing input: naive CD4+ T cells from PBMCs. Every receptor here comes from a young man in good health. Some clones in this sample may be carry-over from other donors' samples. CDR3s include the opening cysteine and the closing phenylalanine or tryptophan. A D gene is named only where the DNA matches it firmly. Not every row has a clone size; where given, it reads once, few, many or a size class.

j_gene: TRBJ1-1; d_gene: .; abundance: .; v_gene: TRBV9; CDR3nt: TGTGCCAGCAGCCCTGGTTGGGGGGGGCAGGGTGAAGCTTTCTTT; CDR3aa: CASSPGWGGQGEAFF
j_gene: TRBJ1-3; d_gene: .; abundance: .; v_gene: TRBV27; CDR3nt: TGTGCCAGCAGTTTATCCGGGCCCGAGGCGGGAAACACCATATATTTT; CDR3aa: CASSLSGPEAGNTIYF
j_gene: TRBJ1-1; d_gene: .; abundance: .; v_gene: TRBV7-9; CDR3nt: TGTGCCAGCAGCTTAGGACAGGTGGTTGAAGCTTTCTTT; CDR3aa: CASSLGQVVEAFF
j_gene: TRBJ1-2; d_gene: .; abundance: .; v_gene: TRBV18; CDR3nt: TGTGCCAGCTCACCACTGCCAGACGGCTACACCTTC; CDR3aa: CASSPLPDGYTF
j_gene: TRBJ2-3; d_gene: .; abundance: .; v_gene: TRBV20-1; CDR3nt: TGCACTGCGGGAGATACGCAGTATTTT; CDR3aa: CTAGDTQYF
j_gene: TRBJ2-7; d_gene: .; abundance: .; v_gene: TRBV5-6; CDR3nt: TGTGCCAGCAGCTTGGCCGGGGCAGGGTGGTCCTACGAGCAGTACTTC; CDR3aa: CASSLAGAGWSYEQYF
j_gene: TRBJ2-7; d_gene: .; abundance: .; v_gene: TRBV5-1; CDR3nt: TGCGCCAGCAGCTCACCCTTCGGGGGCGACGAGCAGTACTTC; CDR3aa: CASSSPFGGDEQYF
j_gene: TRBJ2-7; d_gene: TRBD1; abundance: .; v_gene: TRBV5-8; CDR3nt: TGTGCCAGCAGCCTCGACAGGGAACAGCAGTACTTC; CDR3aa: CASSLDREQQYF
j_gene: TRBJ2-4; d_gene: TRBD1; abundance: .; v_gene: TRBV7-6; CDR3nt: TGTGCCAGCAGCCCCAATCCCAGACAGGGCTCGGCCAAAAACATTCAGTACTTC; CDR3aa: CASSPNPRQGSAKNIQYF
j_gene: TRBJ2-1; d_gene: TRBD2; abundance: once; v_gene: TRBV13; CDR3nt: TGTGCCAGCAGCTCTCTAGCGGATGAGCAGTTCTTC; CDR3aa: CASSSLADEQFF
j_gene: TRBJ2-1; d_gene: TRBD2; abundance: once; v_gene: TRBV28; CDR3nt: TGTGCCAGTTGCGGGAGGAACGAGCAGTTCTTC; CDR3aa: CASCGRNEQFF
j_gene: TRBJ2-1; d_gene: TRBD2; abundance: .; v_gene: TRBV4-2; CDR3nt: TGTGCCAGCAGCCAAGATTGGGTAGGACTAGCGGGAGGACACTACAATGAGCAGTTCTTC; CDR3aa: CASSQDWVGLAGGHYNEQFF
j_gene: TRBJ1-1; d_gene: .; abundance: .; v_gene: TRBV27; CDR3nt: TGTGCCAGCAGTTTATCCGGATCACTCGAAGCTTTCTTT; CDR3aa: CASSLSGSLEAFF
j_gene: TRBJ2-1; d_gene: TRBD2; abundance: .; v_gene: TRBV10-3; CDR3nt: TGTGCCATCAGTGGTCGCCTAGCGGACTCCTACAATGAGCAGTTCTTC; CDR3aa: CAISGRLADSYNEQFF
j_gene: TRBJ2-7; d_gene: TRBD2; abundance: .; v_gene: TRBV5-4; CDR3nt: TGTGCCAGCAGCTCTCTTGCGGGAGTCCCCAACGAGCAGTACTTC; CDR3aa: CASSSLAGVPNEQYF
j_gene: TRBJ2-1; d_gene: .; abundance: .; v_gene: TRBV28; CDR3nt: TGTGCCAGCAGTTTACCGGGACTTCTATACAATGAGCAGTTCTTC; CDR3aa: CASSLPGLLYNEQFF
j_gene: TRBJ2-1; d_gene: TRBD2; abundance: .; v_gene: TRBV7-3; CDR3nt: TGTGCCAGCAGCTTATCGGGGGGCAATGAGCAGTTCTTC; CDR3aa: CASSLSGGNEQFF
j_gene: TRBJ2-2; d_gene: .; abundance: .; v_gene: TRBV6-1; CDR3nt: TGTGCCAGCAGTGAAGCTATCAGAATGTACACCGGGGAGCTGTTTTTT; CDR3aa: CASSEAIRMYTGELFF